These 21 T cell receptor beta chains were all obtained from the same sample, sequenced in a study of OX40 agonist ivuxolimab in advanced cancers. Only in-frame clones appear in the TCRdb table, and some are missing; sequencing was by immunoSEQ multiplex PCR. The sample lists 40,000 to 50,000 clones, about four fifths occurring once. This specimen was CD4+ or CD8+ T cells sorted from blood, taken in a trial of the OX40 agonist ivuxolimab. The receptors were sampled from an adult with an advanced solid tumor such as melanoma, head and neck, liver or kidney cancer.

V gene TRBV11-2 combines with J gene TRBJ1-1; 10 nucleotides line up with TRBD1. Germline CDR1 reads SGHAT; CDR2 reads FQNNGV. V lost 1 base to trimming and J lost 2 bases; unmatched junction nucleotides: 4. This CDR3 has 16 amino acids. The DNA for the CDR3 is TGTGCCAGCAGCTTAGTGGGACAGGGGCGCAACACTGAAGCTTTCTTT. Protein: CASSLVGQGRNTEAFF.

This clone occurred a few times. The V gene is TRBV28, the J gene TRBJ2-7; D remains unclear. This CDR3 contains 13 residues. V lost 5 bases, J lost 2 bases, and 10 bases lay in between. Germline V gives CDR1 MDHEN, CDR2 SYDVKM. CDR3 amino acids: CASSPPPTYEQYF. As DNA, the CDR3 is TGTGCCAGCAGTCCCCCCCCCACCTACGAGCAGTACTTC.

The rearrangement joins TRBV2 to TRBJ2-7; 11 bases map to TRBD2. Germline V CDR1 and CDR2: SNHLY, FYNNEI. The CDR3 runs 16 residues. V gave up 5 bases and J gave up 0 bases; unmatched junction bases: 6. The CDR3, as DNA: TGTGCCAGCAGTCCTCAAACTAGCGGGAGCTCCTACGAGCAGTACTTC. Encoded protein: CASSPQTSGSSYEQYF.

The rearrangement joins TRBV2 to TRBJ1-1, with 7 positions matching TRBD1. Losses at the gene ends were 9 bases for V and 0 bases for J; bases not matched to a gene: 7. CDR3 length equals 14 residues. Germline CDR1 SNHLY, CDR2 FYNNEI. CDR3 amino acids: CASNVGQLNTEAFF. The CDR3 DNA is TGTGCCAGTAATGTGGGACAGCTGAACACTGAAGCTTTCTTT.

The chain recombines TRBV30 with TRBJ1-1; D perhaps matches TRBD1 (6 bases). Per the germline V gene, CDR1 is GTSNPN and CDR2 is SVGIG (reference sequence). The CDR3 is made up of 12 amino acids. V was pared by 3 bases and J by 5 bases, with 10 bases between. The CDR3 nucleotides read TGTGCCTGGAGCCAGGGGAAGACTGAAGCTTTCTTT. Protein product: CAWSQGKTEAFF.

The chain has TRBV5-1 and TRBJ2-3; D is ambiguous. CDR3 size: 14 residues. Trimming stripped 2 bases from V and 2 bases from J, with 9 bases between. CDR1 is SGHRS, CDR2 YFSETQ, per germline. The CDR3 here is CASSLGSSTDTQYF. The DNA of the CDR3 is TGCGCCAGCAGCTTAGGCTCTTCCACAGATACGCAGTATTTT.

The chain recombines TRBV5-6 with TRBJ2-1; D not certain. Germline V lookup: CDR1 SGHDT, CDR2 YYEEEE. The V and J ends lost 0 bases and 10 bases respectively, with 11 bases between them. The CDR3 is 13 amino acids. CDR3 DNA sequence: TGTGCCAGCAGCTTGGCCGGTGGGAAGGAGCAGTTCTTC. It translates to CASSLAGGKEQFF.

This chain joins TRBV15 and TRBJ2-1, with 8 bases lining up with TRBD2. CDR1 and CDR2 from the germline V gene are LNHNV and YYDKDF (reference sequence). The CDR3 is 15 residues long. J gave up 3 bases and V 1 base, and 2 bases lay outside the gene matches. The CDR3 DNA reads TGTGCCACCAGCAGAGTAGCGGGAAGCTACAATGAGCAGTTCTTC. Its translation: CATSRVAGSYNEQFF.

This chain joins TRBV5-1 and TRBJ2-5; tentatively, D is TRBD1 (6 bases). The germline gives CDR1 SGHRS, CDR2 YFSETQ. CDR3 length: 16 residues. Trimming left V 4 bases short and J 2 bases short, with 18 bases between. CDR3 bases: TGCGCCAGCAGCCCTAGCCCCGACAGGCCGCAAGAGACCCAGTACTTC. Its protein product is CASSPSPDRPQETQYF.

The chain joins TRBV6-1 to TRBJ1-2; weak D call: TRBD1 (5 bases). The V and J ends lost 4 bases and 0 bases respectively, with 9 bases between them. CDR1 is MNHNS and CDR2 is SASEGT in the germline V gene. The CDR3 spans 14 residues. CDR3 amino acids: CASSGGVANYGYTF. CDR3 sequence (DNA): TGTGCCAGCAGTGGGGGGGTGGCTAACTATGGCTACACCTTC.

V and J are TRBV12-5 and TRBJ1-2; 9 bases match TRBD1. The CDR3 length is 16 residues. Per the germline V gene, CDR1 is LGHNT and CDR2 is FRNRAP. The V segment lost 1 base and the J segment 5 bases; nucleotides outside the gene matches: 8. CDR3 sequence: CASGLAQGAALYGYTF. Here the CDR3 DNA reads TGTGCTAGTGGTTTGGCACAGGGGGCTGCGCTATATGGCTACACCTTC.

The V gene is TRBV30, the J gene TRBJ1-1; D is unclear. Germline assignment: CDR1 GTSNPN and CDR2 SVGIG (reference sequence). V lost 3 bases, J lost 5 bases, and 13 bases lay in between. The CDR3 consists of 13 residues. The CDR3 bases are TGTGCCTGGAGAAAGAAAGGACCTACTGAAGCTTTCTTT. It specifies CAWRKKGPTEAFF.

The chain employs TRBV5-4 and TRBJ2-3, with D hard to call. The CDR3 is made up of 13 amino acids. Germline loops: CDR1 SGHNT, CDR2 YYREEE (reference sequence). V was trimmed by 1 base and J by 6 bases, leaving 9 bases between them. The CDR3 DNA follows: TGTGCCAGCAGCTTGAGTAGAAAGGATACGCAGTATTTT. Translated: CASSLSRKDTQYF.

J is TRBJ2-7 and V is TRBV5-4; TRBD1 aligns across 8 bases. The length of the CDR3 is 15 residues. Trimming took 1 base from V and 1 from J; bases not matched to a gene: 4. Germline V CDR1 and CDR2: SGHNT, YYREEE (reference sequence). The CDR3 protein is CASSLQTGASYEQYF. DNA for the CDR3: TGTGCCAGCAGCTTGCAGACAGGGGCGTCCTACGAGCAGTACTTC.

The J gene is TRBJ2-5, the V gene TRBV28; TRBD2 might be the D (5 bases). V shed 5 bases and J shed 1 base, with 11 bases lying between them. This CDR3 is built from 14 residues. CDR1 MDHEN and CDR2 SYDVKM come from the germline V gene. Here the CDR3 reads CASSLNGVQETQYF. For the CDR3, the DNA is TGTGCCAGCAGTCTAAACGGGGTCCAAGAGACCCAGTACTTC.

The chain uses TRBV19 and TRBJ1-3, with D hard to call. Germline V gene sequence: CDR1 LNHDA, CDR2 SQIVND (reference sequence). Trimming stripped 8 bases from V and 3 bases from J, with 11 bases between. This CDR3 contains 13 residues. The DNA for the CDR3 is TGTGCCAGTTCTGGGTCGAATGGAAACACCATATATTTT. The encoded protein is CASSGSNGNTIYF.

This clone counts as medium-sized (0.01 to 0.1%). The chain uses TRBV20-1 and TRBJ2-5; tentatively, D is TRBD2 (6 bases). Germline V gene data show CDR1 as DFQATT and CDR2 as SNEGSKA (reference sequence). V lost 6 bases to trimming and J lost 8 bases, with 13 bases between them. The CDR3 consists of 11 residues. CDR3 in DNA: TGCAGTGCCTTCCTGGGGGGAACCCAGTACTTC. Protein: CSAFLGGTQYF.

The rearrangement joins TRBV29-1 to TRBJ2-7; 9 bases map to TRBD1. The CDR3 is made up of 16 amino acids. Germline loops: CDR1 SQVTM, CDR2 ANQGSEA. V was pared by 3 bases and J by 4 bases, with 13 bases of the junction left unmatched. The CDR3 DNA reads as TGCAGCGTTGATGGCGTACCGGGACAGGGAGGTTACGAGCAGTACTTC. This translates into CSVDGVPGQGGYEQYF.

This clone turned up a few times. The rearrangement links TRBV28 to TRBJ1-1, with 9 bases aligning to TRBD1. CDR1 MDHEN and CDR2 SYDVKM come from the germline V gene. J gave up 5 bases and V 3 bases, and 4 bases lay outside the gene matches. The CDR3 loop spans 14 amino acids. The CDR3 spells CASSFLGTGTEAFF. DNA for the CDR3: TGTGCCAGCAGTTTCCTTGGGACAGGGACTGAAGCTTTCTTT.

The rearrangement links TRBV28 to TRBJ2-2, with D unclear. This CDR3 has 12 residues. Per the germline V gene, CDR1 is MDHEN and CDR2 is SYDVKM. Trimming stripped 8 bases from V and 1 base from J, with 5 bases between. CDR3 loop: CASQKNTGELFF. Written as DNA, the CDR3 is TGTGCCAGCCAGAAGAACACCGGGGAGCTGTTTTTT.

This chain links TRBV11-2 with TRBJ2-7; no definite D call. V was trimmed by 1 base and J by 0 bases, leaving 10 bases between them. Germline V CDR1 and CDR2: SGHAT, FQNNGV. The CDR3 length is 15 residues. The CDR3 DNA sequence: TGTGCCAGCAGCTTAGGTCGTGGAGTCTCCTACGAGCAGTACTTC. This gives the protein CASSLGRGVSYEQYF.